These T cell receptor beta chains were read from a single sample in a study of beta chain features in type 1 diabetes. Produced via immunoSEQ multiplex PCR; TCRdb's table is partial and in-frame only. Of some 240,000 clones detected, 11% appear once; the ten largest clones hold 1% to 1.5%. The material sequenced was central memory CD4+ T cells from blood. All receptors come from a man aged 18 to 29 in good health. The conserved cysteine and the conserved F or W are not part of the CDR3 here. The listing skips clone size in some rows; elsewhere it reads once, few, many or a size class.

>NA|TRBV7-9
ASSLVVRYEQY
>NA|TRBV13
ASKRSRTGPTDTQY
>NA|TRBV29-1
SVEGGTGNTGELF
>few|TRBV27
ASSPQGHNSPLH
>few|TRBV29-1
SVPGTGRGNEKLF
>NA|TRBV7-9
ASSSVDNPLGTGELF
>few|TRBV15
ATSRDEPEETQY
>many|TRBV28
ASSPAGGAKNIQY
>NA|TRBV7-3
ASSEGISYEQY
>NA|TRBV5-4
ASSRDTTGELF
>few|TRBV5-4
ASSFSGRITDTQY
>NA|TRBV7-2
ASSSTGLTYEQY
>NA|TRBV9
ASSWREENIQY
>few|TRBV29-1
SVEDPLARNEQF
>few|TRBV7-9
ASRGIFGTDTQY
>NA|TRBV11-3
ASSLRAGPYEQY
>few|TRBV12-5
ASAIRVGNTEAF
>few|TRBV30
AWSGQSNQPQH
>few|TRBV11-2
ASSDSRQGDEQY
>few|TRBV27
ASSLRRGGTGGTQPQH
>few|TRBV29-1
SVEVGRDSRI
>few|TRBV29-1
SVQGSSSYNEQF
>few|TRBV29-1
SAEGGSGADTQY
>few|TRBV6-6
ATRSERANEQY
>NA|TRBV25-1
ASSGRQFGTGELF
>NA|TRBV7-2
ASSIMGQGARGEQY
>once|TRBV11-2
ASSETSGRADTQY
>few|TRBV18
ASSRLEVNRATDTQY
>few|TRBV28
ASGRQGDYGYT
>few|TRBV6-6
ASSRDVNTDTQY
>NA|TRBV28
ASTLGLAGVRETQY
>NA|TRBV28
ASSLSTGAYEQY
>few|TRBV20-1
SASGADRAF
>few|TRBV28
ASRSLGAGAQEQY
>few|TRBV5-1
ASSFLAGQREQY
>few|TRBV7-2
ASSAQVGGSYEQY
>NA|TRBV28
ASTLPGKLLNEQF
>few|TRBV25-1
ASSDYGTSGTNEQF
>few|TRBV6-6
ASSVDTRSYEQY
>NA|TRBV7-2
ASSLGLTEQF
>NA|TRBV4-3
ASSQAFSLGTESYEQY
>NA|TRBV7-9
ASSQEPASGNTIY
>NA|TRBV10-1
ASSSSGQPQYYGYT
>NA|TRBV7-6
ASSPPGGGSIAYEQY
>few|TRBV4-1
ASSQERLAGEGQNIQY
>few|TRBV6-1
ATIQGQGIHNEQF
>NA|TRBV5-4
ASSLDEGRGLGGYT
>NA|TRBV18
ASSPSLNQETQY
>many|TRBV7-9
ASSLGQGLYGYT
>NA|TRBV7-9
ASSLDRSYNEQF
>few|TRBV7-9
ASSSWPQLAGPRGTQY
>NA|TRBV28
ASSLLYEQY
>NA|TRBV9
ASSLTGRVTDTQY
>NA|TRBV19
ASSRAPPGYGYT
>NA|TRBV11-3
ASSPGPAVSYNEQF
>NA|TRBV29-1
SVEDRGLAGTYEQY